One and the same sample provided the 32 T cell receptor beta chains below, sequenced in a study of cytomegalovirus exposure and HLA in healthy donors. Repertoires were generated with immunoSEQ multiplex PCR, while TCRdb's copy carries only in-frame clones and drops some. Of 100,000 to 150,000 clones listed, 95% to 97% are singletons. Sequenced material: PBMCs. These receptors were taken from a young man in good health and CMV-seronegative.

CDR3 region: CASSGQGDLGLNEKLFF. DNA of the CDR3: TGTGCCAGCAGCGGACAGGGGGATCTAGGACTAAATGAAAAACTGTTTTTT. This chain links TRBV27 with TRBJ1-4, with TRBD1 matching 10 bases. The germline V gene has CDR1 MNHEY and CDR2 SMNVEV (reference sequence). J lost 5 bases, V lost 6 bases, and 12 bases had no gene match. The CDR3 runs to 17 residues.

The chain has TRBV10-3 and TRBJ2-1; 13 nucleotides match TRBD2. CDR3 size: 16 residues. J lost 10 bases, V lost 3 bases, and 9 bases had no gene match. Germline V gene data show CDR1 as ENHRY and CDR2 as SYGVKD. CDR3 in DNA: TGTGCCATCAGTGACCCGAGGACTAGCGGGAGCCGGGAGCAGTTCTTC. The encoded protein is CAISDPRTSGSREQFF.

CDR3 in amino acids: CASTDRANTEAFF. Written as DNA, the CDR3 is TGTGCCAGCACCGACAGGGCAAACACTGAAGCTTTCTTT. This chain joins TRBV6-1 and TRBJ1-1, with 7 bases lining up with TRBD1. Trimming cost V 7 bases and J 2 bases; bases outside gene matches: 4. Looked up from germline, CDR1 is MNHNS and CDR2 is SASEGT. The CDR3 consists of 13 residues.

The chain employs TRBV18 and TRBJ2-3; TRBD1 aligns across 7 bases. The CDR3 is 15 amino acids. Germline V gene lookup returns CDR1 KGHSH and CDR2 LQKENI. With 3 bases clipped from V and 2 bases from J, the junction kept 5 bases outside the gene matches. The CDR3 sequence: CASSPQTGTTDTQYF. CDR3 in DNA: TGTGCCAGCTCACCCCAGACAGGGACCACAGATACGCAGTATTTT.

The chain employs TRBV6-5 and TRBJ1-2; D perhaps matches TRBD1 (5 bases). Trimming took 0 bases from V and 9 from J, leaving 11 bases between them. The germline gives CDR1 MNHEY, CDR2 SVGAGI. The CDR3 sequence is 13 residues long. CDR3 protein: CASSYSWGVSYTF. CDR3 nucleotide sequence: TGTGCCAGCAGTTACTCTTGGGGCGTAAGCTACACCTTC.

This clone was recorded only once. The chain combines TRBV7-2 with TRBJ1-5; D is uncertain. There are 14 residues in the CDR3. The V end lost 0 bases, the J end lost 0 bases, and 3 bases lay between the germline ends. CDR1 is SGHTA, CDR2 FQGNSA, per germline. CDR3 nucleotides: TGTGCCAGCAGCTTAGCAGCTAGCAATCAGCCCCAGCATTTT. The encoded protein is CASSLAASNQPQHF.

The genes are TRBV14 and TRBJ2-1, with D unresolved. This CDR3 contains 14 residues. Germline CDR1 is SGHDN and CDR2 is FVKESK. Trimming removed 1 base from V and 3 bases from J, with 7 bases in between. The CDR3 region is CASSQASVYNEQFF. The CDR3 region has the DNA TGTGCCAGCAGCCAAGCTAGTGTCTACAATGAGCAGTTCTTC.

The chain carries TRBV19 and TRBJ1-1, with a tentative D call TRBD1 (5 bases). Per the germline V gene, CDR1 is LNHDA and CDR2 is SQIVND (reference sequence). Trimming took 1 base from V and 4 from J, leaving 7 bases between them. The length of the CDR3 is 13 residues. CDR3 loop: CASSIVQVTEAFF. In DNA form, the CDR3 reads TGTGCCAGTAGTATAGTACAGGTCACTGAAGCTTTCTTT.

The chain joins TRBV11-3 to TRBJ2-1, with 10 bases that match TRBD2. Losses at the gene ends were 7 bases for V and 5 bases for J; bases not matched to a gene: 11. Germline CDR1 SGHNT, CDR2 YENEEA. The CDR3 covers 16 residues. The CDR3 region is CASIQSRLAGDNEQFF. The DNA of the CDR3 is TGTGCCAGCATCCAGTCCCGGCTAGCGGGGGACAATGAGCAGTTCTTC.

This rearrangement joins TRBV19 to TRBJ1-4; perhaps TRBD1 as D (6 bases). Per germline, CDR1 LNHDA and CDR2 SQIVND (reference sequence). Trimming took 2 bases from V and 5 from J, leaving 12 bases between them. The CDR3 consists of 15 residues. The CDR3 sequence is CASSIQGTENEKLFF. The DNA for the CDR3 is TGTGCCAGTAGTATACAGGGGACGGAGAATGAAAAACTGTTTTTT.

The chain combines TRBV7-3 with TRBJ2-7; 13 bases agree with TRBD2. Trimming removed 5 bases from V and 4 bases from J; junction bases left unmatched: 8. This CDR3 spans 16 amino acids. Germline V gene lookup returns CDR1 SGHTA and CDR2 FQGTGA. The CDR3 nucleotides are TGTGCCAGCAGCCCCTTGGGGACTAGCGGGATTTACGAGCAGTACTTC. This gives the protein CASSPLGTSGIYEQYF.

The DNA for the CDR3 is TGTGCCAGCAGCTTAACGGTCGGAACTAGCGGGGAGCAGTTCTTC. It encodes CASSLTVGTSGEQFF. This chain joins TRBV7-3 and TRBJ2-1; 9 positions agree with TRBD2. This CDR3 is 15 amino acids long. Per the germline V gene, CDR1 is SGHTA and CDR2 is FQGTGA. V lost 0 bases to trimming and J lost 10 bases; unmatched junction nucleotides: 7.

J is TRBJ1-1 and V is TRBV29-1, with D uncertain. Looked up from germline, CDR1 is SQVTM and CDR2 is ANQGSEA. Trimming left V 5 bases short and J 3 bases short, with 16 bases between. The CDR3 runs to 14 residues. CDR3 region: CSVRSLMRDTEAFF. As DNA, the CDR3 is TGCAGCGTTCGAAGCTTGATGAGGGACACTGAAGCTTTCTTT.

The chain links TRBV19 to TRBJ2-1; D may be TRBD1 (6 bases). The CDR3 has 13 amino acids. V shed 7 bases and J shed 9 bases, with 16 bases lying between them. Germline CDR1 LNHDA, CDR2 SQIVND (reference sequence). CDR3 bases: TGTGCCAGTAAAGTACACAGGGAGACTGAGCAGTTCTTC. Residues: CASKVHRETEQFF.

The genes are TRBV6-4 and TRBJ2-1; 8 nucleotides match TRBD2. V shed 3 bases and J 6 bases; nucleotides not matched to a gene: 1. Germline assignment: CDR1 MRHNA and CDR2 SNTAGT. The CDR3 runs 13 residues. The CDR3 is CASSEREANEQFF. The CDR3 DNA reads as TGTGCCAGCAGTGAGCGGGAGGCCAATGAGCAGTTCTTC.

The gene calls are TRBV9 and TRBJ1-2; 7 bases are a match to TRBD1. The CDR3 has 20 residues. Losses at the gene ends were 0 bases for V and 0 bases for J; bases not matched to a gene: 17. CDR1 is SGDLS, CDR2 YYNGEE, per germline. The CDR3 loop reads CASSVVTGRDSPLANYGYTF. Written as DNA, the CDR3 is TGTGCCAGCAGCGTAGTTACCGGTAGGGACAGCCCTTTAGCTAACTATGGCTACACCTTC.

The chain combines TRBV7-2 with TRBJ2-5, with TRBD2 matching over 7 bases. The junction had 14 bases not matched to a gene; V was cut back by 3 bases and J by 4 bases. This CDR3 is built from 17 residues. The germline V gene encodes CDR1 SGHTA and CDR2 FQGNSA. In nucleotides, the CDR3 is TGTGCCAGCAGCTTTGGGGGAGGGGCGTCAGGTGTAGAGACCCAGTACTTC. It is translated as CASSFGGGASGVETQYF. The whole variable domain, filled in from reference TRBV7-2 and TRBJ2-5, reads GAGVSQSPSNKVTEKGKDVELRCDPISGHTALYWYRQSLGQGLEFLIYFQGNSAPDKSGLPSDRFSAERTGGSVSTLTIQRTQQEDSAVYLCASSFGGGASGVETQYFGPGTRLLVL.

The chain carries TRBV30 and TRBJ2-5; 9 nucleotides agree with TRBD1. J lost 5 bases, V lost 4 bases, and 8 bases had no gene match. The CDR3 loop spans 14 amino acids. CDR1 and CDR2 from the germline V gene are GTSNPN and SVGIG (reference sequence). CDR3 amino acids: CAWTLTGGMETQYF. As DNA, the CDR3 is TGTGCCTGGACCTTGACAGGGGGTATGGAGACCCAGTACTTC.

The chain recombines TRBV12-5 with TRBJ2-1; 9 bases agree with TRBD2. The CDR3 has 17 amino acids. The germline V gene has CDR1 LGHNT and CDR2 FRNRAP. Losses at the gene ends were 1 base for V and 3 bases for J; bases not matched to a gene: 7. The CDR3 spells CASGLASLAGFYNEQFF. The CDR3 nucleotides read TGTGCTAGTGGTTTGGCCTCACTAGCGGGCTTCTACAATGAGCAGTTCTTC.

The rearrangement joins TRBV4-2 to TRBJ2-7; 9 bases match TRBD1. V shed 0 bases and J 0 bases; nucleotides not matched to a gene: 6. Germline V CDR1 and CDR2: LGHNA, YNFKEQ. The CDR3 totals 17 residues. DNA for the CDR3: TGTGCCAGCAGCCAAGACCCGGACAGGGGCGCCTCCTACGAGCAGTACTTC. Amino acid sequence: CASSQDPDRGASYEQYF.

CDR3 amino acids: CASSSPRAGFYHEQYF. The CDR3 nucleotides are TGCGCCAGCAGCTCCCCCAGAGCGGGATTTTACCACGAGCAGTACTTC. This sequence joins TRBV5-1 and TRBJ2-7; 7 nucleotides match TRBD2. This CDR3 spans 16 amino acids. Germline values: CDR1 SGHRS, CDR2 YFSETQ. Trimming at V came to 3 bases and at J to 5 bases, leaving 14 bases not matched to a gene.

V usage is TRBV2 and J usage is TRBJ2-7; tentatively, D is TRBD1 (6 bases). The CDR3 loop spans 12 amino acids. CDR1 SNHLY and CDR2 FYNNEI come from the germline V gene. V was clipped by 3 bases and J by 4 bases, with 7 bases between them. The CDR3 loop is CASSDQGYEQYF. CDR3 DNA sequence: TGTGCCAGCAGTGATCAGGGGTACGAGCAGTACTTC.

The chain joins TRBV4-2 to TRBJ2-1; TRBD2 agrees at 7 bases. The ends lost 1 base at V and 7 bases at J; junction bases unmatched: 7. From germline, CDR1 is LGHNA and CDR2 YNFKEQ. This CDR3 has 15 residues. The chain's CDR3 is CASSQGGRERNEQFF. CDR3 sequence (DNA): TGTGCCAGCAGCCAAGGTGGGCGGGAGAGGAATGAGCAGTTCTTC.

This clone has only one observation. The V call is TRBV7-9, the J call TRBJ1-1, with TRBD1 matching over 7 bases. The ends lost 5 bases at V and 6 bases at J; junction bases unmatched: 6. The CDR3 is 13 residues long. Germline assignment: CDR1 SEHNR and CDR2 FQNEAQ (reference sequence). The CDR3 coding sequence is TGTGCCAGCAGCCCGACAGGGTGGGCTGAAGCTTTCTTT. It is translated as CASSPTGWAEAFF.

V gene TRBV6-5 combines with J gene TRBJ2-3; TRBD1 might be the D (5 bases). V lost 2 bases and J 2 bases, leaving 8 bases between the germline ends. In germline, CDR1 is MNHEY, CDR2 SVGAGI. The CDR3 is 14 residues long. The CDR3 sequence is CASSYGQHTDTQYF. The DNA for the CDR3 is TGTGCCAGCAGTTACGGACAACACACAGATACGCAGTATTTT.

This chain connects TRBV28 to TRBJ2-3; 8 bases line up with TRBD2. Looked up from germline, CDR1 is MDHEN and CDR2 is SYDVKM. Germline trimming cut 3 bases from V and 1 base from J; bases unmatched to any gene: 3. The CDR3 contains 15 residues. The CDR3 protein is CASSFRREGTDTQYF. In DNA, the CDR3 is TGTGCCAGCAGTTTTCGGCGGGAGGGCACAGATACGCAGTATTTT.

CDR3 DNA: TGTGCCAGCAGTCCGGGACTAGCGGGAATAGGGGGAACCGGGGAGCTGTTTTTT. Translation gives CASSPGLAGIGGTGELFF. V is TRBV7-6 and J is TRBJ2-2; TRBD2 aligns across 13 bases. The CDR3 totals 18 residues. V lost 6 bases and J lost 5; bases outside the gene matches: 12. The germline V gene has CDR1 SGHVS and CDR2 FNYEAQ.

This clone was found a few times. The rearrangement joins TRBV30 to TRBJ2-2; possibly TRBD1 for D (6 bases). This CDR3 contains 15 residues. Per the germline V gene, CDR1 is GTSNPN and CDR2 is SVGIG (reference sequence). V lost 3 bases to trimming and J lost 3 bases, with 14 bases between them. The CDR3 region is CAWRSTGLDTGELFF. The CDR3 DNA is TGTGCCTGGAGATCGACAGGTCTTGACACCGGGGAGCTGTTTTTT.

The chain has TRBV6-1 and TRBJ2-7; TRBD1 matches at 9 bases. Germline V gene lookup returns CDR1 MNHNS and CDR2 SASEGT. The CDR3 has 15 amino acids. Trimming removed 6 bases from V and 0 bases from J; junction bases left unmatched: 6. In DNA, the CDR3 is TGTGCCAGCAGGGAGGGACAGGGTAGCTCCTACGAGCAGTACTTC. Translation: CASREGQGSSYEQYF.

J is TRBJ1-2 and V is TRBV2; D is ambiguous. The CDR3 contains 13 residues. Germline V lookup: CDR1 SNHLY, CDR2 FYNNEI. V was trimmed by 4 bases and J by 0 bases, leaving 6 bases between them. In DNA, the CDR3 is TGTGCCAGCAGTGGCCGAGCTAACTATGGCTACACCTTC. Translation gives CASSGRANYGYTF.

This clone was seen repeatedly, ten times or more. V and J are TRBV5-1 and TRBJ1-5, with unresolved D. V dropped 1 base and J dropped 6 bases, with 8 bases sitting between them. This CDR3 is built from 13 residues. The germline gives CDR1 SGHRS, CDR2 YFSETQ. The CDR3 sequence: CASSLFVGQPQHF. The CDR3 nucleotides are TGCGCCAGCAGCTTGTTTGTCGGTCAGCCCCAGCATTTT.

The V and J genes are TRBV11-3 and TRBJ2-7, with 10 bases aligning to TRBD1. V was clipped by 5 bases and J by 1 base; unmatched bases: 14. The V gene's germline CDR1 is SGHNT and CDR2 YENEEA. The CDR3 loop spans 18 amino acids. The CDR3 coding sequence is TGTGCCAGCAGCCCTAGACAGGGACAGGGGCGATCGTCCTACGAGCAGTACTTC. It yields the protein CASSPRQGQGRSSYEQYF.